This is a list of T cell receptor beta chains from one sample in a study of T cells in Graves' hyperthyroidism and ophthalmopathy. MiXCR, run by TCRdb on the multiplex PCR reads, gives a single entry per CDR3 protein. The sample carries a few hundred thousand distinct CDR3 sequences, 12% to 15% recorded once. Sequencing was done on a sample of blood. These receptors all come from a woman in her thirties or forties with Graves' hyperthyroidism. The CDR3 runs from the conserved cysteine through the conserved F or W. The D gene is left open where the match is weak. Expanded clones are given a class, and other clones once, few, many or no size at all.

V: TRBV6-1
J: TRBJ2-7
size: -
D: TRBD2
DNA: TGTGCCAGCACCCTAGCGGGGTTAACGGAGCAGTACTTC
CDR3: CASTLAGLTEQYF

V: TRBV27
J: TRBJ2-4
size: few
D: TRBD1
DNA: TGTGCCAGCAGTTCCTCTCAGGTGACAGGGCGGCAAAACATTCAGTACTTC
CDR3: CASSSSQVTGRQNIQYF

V: TRBV3-1
J: TRBJ1-3
size: -
D: -
DNA: TGTGCCAGCAGCCAAGATCGGGGAAACACCATATATTTT
CDR3: CASSQDRGNTIYF

V: TRBV28
J: TRBJ2-1
size: many
D: TRBD2
DNA: TGTGCCAGTAAAACTAGCGAGGCCTACAATGAGCAGTTCTTC
CDR3: CASKTSEAYNEQFF

V: TRBV7-9
J: TRBJ2-5
size: -
D: -
DNA: TGTGCCAGCAGCTCCGACCCATACGGGAGCCAAGAGACCCAGTACTTC
CDR3: CASSSDPYGSQETQYF

V: TRBV20-1
J: TRBJ2-2
size: few
D: -
DNA: TGCAGTGCTAGAGACCCGACCGGGACAACTAACACCGGGGAGCTGTTTTTT
CDR3: CSARDPTGTTNTGELFF

V: TRBV28
J: TRBJ1-5
size: -
D: -
DNA: TGTGCCAGCAGTAATGGGGGGCCGCAGCCCCAGCATTTT
CDR3: CASSNGGPQPQHF

V: TRBV11-1
J: TRBJ2-5
size: -
D: TRBD1
DNA: TGTGCCAGCAGCACCCGGACAGGGGTTAACTTCAAAGAGACCCAGTACTTC
CDR3: CASSTRTGVNFKETQYF

V: TRBV27
J: TRBJ2-7
size: many
D: TRBD2
DNA: TGTGCCAGCAGTTTTCGGCGAGCGGGAGGGCCTGGCGAGCAGTACTTC
CDR3: CASSFRRAGGPGEQYF

V: TRBV9
J: TRBJ2-7
size: -
D: TRBD2
DNA: TGTGCCAGCAGCGTCGGGACTAGATGGGACGAGCAGTACTTC
CDR3: CASSVGTRWDEQYF

V: TRBV12-3/TRBV12-4
J: TRBJ2-2
size: -
D: -
DNA: TGTGCCAGCAAGGGTGGGGATTTAAACACCGGGGAGCTGTTTTTT
CDR3: CASKGGDLNTGELFF

V: TRBV29-1
J: TRBJ2-7
size: -
D: TRBD1
DNA: TGCAGCGTCGGGGGACAGGGGTTCGAGCAGTACTTC
CDR3: CSVGGQGFEQYF

V: TRBV4-2
J: TRBJ2-3
size: few
D: -
DNA: TGTGCCAGCAGCCCCTCGGGTGCGAATACGCAGTATTTT
CDR3: CASSPSGANTQYF

V: TRBV7-2
J: TRBJ2-2
size: many
D: -
DNA: TGTGCCAGCAGCTTAGCGTTCCAGGGGTCGACCGGGGAGCTGTTTTTT
CDR3: CASSLAFQGSTGELFF

V: TRBV10-2
J: TRBJ1-5
size: many
D: TRBD1
DNA: TGCGCCAGCTCGGGACAGCGAAATCAGCCCCAGCATTTT
CDR3: CASSGQRNQPQHF

V: TRBV10-3
J: TRBJ2-7
size: many
D: -
DNA: TGTGCCATCAGCGGCGGACAGCCCTACGAGCAGTACTTC
CDR3: CAISGGQPYEQYF

V: TRBV4-1
J: TRBJ2-1
size: few
D: TRBD2
DNA: TGCGCCAGCAGCCAGCGTTTTAGCGGGACCGGGTCGCAGGTCTCGAACAATGAGCAGTTCTTC
CDR3: CASSQRFSGTGSQVSNNEQFF

V: TRBV19
J: TRBJ2-3
size: -
D: -
DNA: TGTGCCAGTAAGGGTCCCCGGAGGGATACGCAGTATTTT
CDR3: CASKGPRRDTQYF

V: TRBV12-3/TRBV12-4
J: TRBJ2-7
size: many
D: TRBD1
DNA: TGTGCCAGCAGTAACAGGGGGAAAAAGGACGAGCAGTACTTC
CDR3: CASSNRGKKDEQYF

V: TRBV29-1
J: TRBJ1-2
size: few
D: -
DNA: TGCAGCGTTGAGGGGGGGTCCAGCTATGGCTACACCTTC
CDR3: CSVEGGSSYGYTF

V: TRBV28
J: TRBJ2-2
size: -
D: -
DNA: TGTGCCAGCAGTTTTTTGACCGACGCGAACACCGGGGAGCTGTTTTTT
CDR3: CASSFLTDANTGELFF

V: TRBV20-1
J: TRBJ2-2
size: few
D: -
DNA: TGCAGTGCTAGCCCCATAGCGAACACCGGGGAGCTGTTTTTT
CDR3: CSASPIANTGELFF

V: TRBV5-1
J: TRBJ2-7
size: few
D: -
DNA: TGCGCCAGCAGCTTGGGCGCAGGGATTATCTACGAGCAGTACTTC
CDR3: CASSLGAGIIYEQYF

V: TRBV10-2
J: TRBJ1-1
size: large
D: -
DNA: TGCGCCAGCAGCCTACAGGTGGCGAACACTGAAGCTTTCTTT
CDR3: CASSLQVANTEAFF

V: TRBV29-1
J: TRBJ1-2
size: -
D: -
DNA: TGCAGCGCCCGTTCAGGGGACGGCTACACCTTC
CDR3: CSARSGDGYTF

V: TRBV20-1
J: TRBJ1-6
size: -
D: -
DNA: TGCAGTGCTAGGGACAGCAATAATTCACCCCTCCACTTT
CDR3: CSARDSNNSPLHF

V: TRBV19
J: TRBJ2-1
size: -
D: -
DNA: TGTGCCAGTAGTATAGATTTACCACAGGCCTCCTACAATGAGCAGTTCTTC
CDR3: CASSIDLPQASYNEQFF

V: TRBV7-9
J: TRBJ2-7
size: -
D: -
DNA: TGTGCCAGCAGCCTGGACTACCTCTCCTACGAGCAGTACTTC
CDR3: CASSLDYLSYEQYF

V: TRBV12-3/TRBV12-4
J: TRBJ2-7
size: -
D: TRBD2
DNA: TGTGCCAGCGCTGGGGGGCTAGCGGGAGGCAGCTCCTACGAGCAGTACTTC
CDR3: CASAGGLAGGSSYEQYF

V: TRBV7-2
J: TRBJ2-7
size: many
D: TRBD2
DNA: TGTGCCAGCAGCTTAGGTCGGGGAGGGCCCTACGAGCAGTACTTC
CDR3: CASSLGRGGPYEQYF

V: TRBV12-3/TRBV12-4
J: TRBJ2-5
size: many
D: -
DNA: TGTGCCAGCAGTTTAGGGAGACTAGGGACCCAAGAGACCCAGTACTTC
CDR3: CASSLGRLGTQETQYF

V: TRBV3-1
J: TRBJ2-1
size: many
D: -
DNA: TGTGCCAGCAGCCAATCCTCAAGTGGGTATGAGCAGTTCTTC
CDR3: CASSQSSSGYEQFF

V: TRBV20-1
J: TRBJ1-1
size: -
D: -
DNA: TGCAGTGCTGGGAGGTCAACTGAAGCTTTCTTT
CDR3: CSAGRSTEAFF

V: TRBV9
J: TRBJ1-1
size: few
D: -
DNA: TGTGCCAGCAGCGTAGTCTGGAACACTGAAGCTTTCTTT
CDR3: CASSVVWNTEAFF

V: TRBV3-1
J: TRBJ2-1
size: many
D: -
DNA: TGTGCCAGCAGCCAAGTGCGGGGACGGGATGAGCAGTTCTTC
CDR3: CASSQVRGRDEQFF

V: TRBV6-1
J: TRBJ2-1
size: many
D: TRBD2
DNA: TGTGCCAGCAGGGGACTAGCGGGAGAAGAAAACTCCTACAATGAGCAGTTCTTC
CDR3: CASRGLAGEENSYNEQFF

V: TRBV11-2
J: TRBJ2-3
size: -
D: TRBD2
DNA: TGTGCCAGCAGCTTAGTGCCAACTGGGGGCGGGAGGACAGATACGCAGTATTTT
CDR3: CASSLVPTGGGRTDTQYF

V: TRBV12-3/TRBV12-4
J: TRBJ2-5
size: many
D: TRBD1
DNA: TGTGCCAGCAGGGGTTCAGGGGGCTTTGAGACCCAGTACTTC
CDR3: CASRGSGGFETQYF

V: TRBV20-1
J: TRBJ2-4
size: few
D: TRBD2
DNA: TGCAGTGCCGCACTAGCGGGACCAGGCAAAAACATTCAGTACTTC
CDR3: CSAALAGPGKNIQYF

V: TRBV7-3
J: TRBJ2-5
size: few
D: -
DNA: TGTGCCAGCAGCTATAGCGGAGGGTACCAAGGGACCCAGTACTTC
CDR3: CASSYSGGYQGTQYF

V: TRBV3-1
J: TRBJ2-7
size: many
D: TRBD2
DNA: TGTGCCAGCAGCCAAGGGACCGGGACTAGCGTCGAGCAGTACTTC
CDR3: CASSQGTGTSVEQYF

V: TRBV30
J: TRBJ2-1
size: few
D: TRBD2
DNA: TGTGTGTCGAGCGGGAGACTCTCCTACAATGAGCAGTTCTTC
CDR3: CVSSGRLSYNEQFF